This entry concerns a single TCR beta chain. Its antigen is currently unknown. V was cut by 5 bases and J by 2 bases, with 14 bases left in between. CDR1 and CDR2 (germline): SGHTA, FQGTGA. CDR3 length: 15 residues. These data originate in a study of cytomegalovirus exposure and HLA in healthy donors. Study outcomes and limitations: In all likelihood, a cluster of highly shared sequence variants was a sequencing artifact.

Donors were ostensibly healthy at sampling, although undocumented immune exposures were probable. PCR primers comprised 60 Vbeta and 13 Jbeta primers. Using immunoSEQ multiplex PCR, the repertoire was profiled, and TCRdb retains in-frame clones only, with some absent. This sample's table reports around 50,000 clones. The TCR was taken from a woman aged 40 to 50 in good health and CMV-seronegative. Sequences were obtained from PBMCs. J is TRBJ2-3 and V is TRBV7-3; D may be TRBD2 (6 bases). CDR3 residues: CASSPMGGTTDTQYF. Here the CDR3 DNA reads TGTGCCAGCAGCCCAATGGGGGGAACCACAGATACGCAGTATTTT.